This T cell receptor (beta chain) was captured by sequencing in a study of vaccination and CD4 T cells after COVID-19. Sample treatment: roughly 10-day PBMC culture with coronavirus spike peptide pools or control peptides (ViraFEST assay). T cells were expanded with peptide pools, and expanded clonotypes were identified by TCR sequencing. The cultures had half their medium swapped for fresh IL-2 medium on days 3 and 7. Upon completion of 10 days of culture, CD4+ T cells were isolated via negative selection. Once obtained from cultured CD4+ T cells, the DNA was sequenced using the Oncomine TCR Beta short-read assay. Cultured CD4+ T cells were the source of extracted genomic DNA. TCRdb independently ran MiXCR on the PCR reads; one entry per CDR3 protein. This sample yields about 20,000 distinct CDR3 sequences, of which 60% to 75% are seen a single time; around 3.8% belongs to the top ten. This clonotype has just a few counts. What it binds is unknown.

The receptor's source is a human donor who had recovered from COVID-19. The sample comprised CD4+ T cells from blood, cultured in vitro.

DNA of the CDR3: TGTGCCAGCAGCTACAGCGATGGCTACACCTTC. This gives the protein CASSYSDGYTF. The J gene is TRBJ1-2, the V gene TRBV7-2; D gene ambiguous. The ends were cut back, 4 bases at V and 6 bases at J, with 6 bases in the middle. Germline CDR1 SGHTA, CDR2 FQGNSA. CDR3 length: 11 amino acids.